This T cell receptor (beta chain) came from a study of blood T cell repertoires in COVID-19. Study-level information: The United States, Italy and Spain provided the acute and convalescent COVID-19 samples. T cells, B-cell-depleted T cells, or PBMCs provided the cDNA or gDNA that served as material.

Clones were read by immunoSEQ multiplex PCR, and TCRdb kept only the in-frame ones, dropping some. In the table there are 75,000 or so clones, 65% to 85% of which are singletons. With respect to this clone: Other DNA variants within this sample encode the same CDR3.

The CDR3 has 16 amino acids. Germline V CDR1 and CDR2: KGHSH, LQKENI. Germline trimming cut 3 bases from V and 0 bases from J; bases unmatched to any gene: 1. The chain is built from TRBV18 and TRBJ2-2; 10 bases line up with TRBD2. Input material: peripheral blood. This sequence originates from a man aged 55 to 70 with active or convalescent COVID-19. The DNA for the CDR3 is TGTGCCAGCTCACCTAGCGGGGGGACGAACACCGGGGAGCTGTTTTTT. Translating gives CASSPSGGTNTGELFF.